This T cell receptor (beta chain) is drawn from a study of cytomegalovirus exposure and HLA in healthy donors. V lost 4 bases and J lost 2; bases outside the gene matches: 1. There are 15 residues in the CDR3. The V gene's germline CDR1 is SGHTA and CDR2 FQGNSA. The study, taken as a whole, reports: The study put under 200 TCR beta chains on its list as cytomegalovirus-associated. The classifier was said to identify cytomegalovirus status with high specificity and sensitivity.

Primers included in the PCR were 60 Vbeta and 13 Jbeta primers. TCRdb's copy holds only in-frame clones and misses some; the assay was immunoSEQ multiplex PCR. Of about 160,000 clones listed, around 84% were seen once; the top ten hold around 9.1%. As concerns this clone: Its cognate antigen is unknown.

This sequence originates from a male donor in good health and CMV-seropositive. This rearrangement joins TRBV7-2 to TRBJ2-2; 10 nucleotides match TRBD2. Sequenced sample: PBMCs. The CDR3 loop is CASSWTSGNTGELFF. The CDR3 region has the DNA TGTGCCAGCAGCTGGACTAGCGGAAACACCGGGGAGCTGTTTTTT.